The clone carrying this T cell receptor (beta chain) came up a few times. These data are taken from a study of T cells after yellow fever vaccination. Each CDR3 protein is one row after TCRdb ran MiXCR on the 5' RACE reads. This table has under 200,000 distinct CDR3 sequences, 8% to 13% appearing once. The germline V and J ends were trimmed by 8 bases and 1 base, with 18 bases remaining between them. CDR1 and CDR2 (germline): KGHSH, LQKENI. The CDR3 is made up of 15 amino acids. The chain links TRBV18 to TRBJ2-7; tentatively, D is TRBD1 (6 bases). Sequencing was performed on CD8+ T cells sorted from PBMCs, taken 15 days after the yellow fever booster vaccination. This clonotype originated in a young man who received the YFV17D yellow fever vaccine. CDR3 amino acids: CASEGVAGKSYEQYF. CDR3 bases: TGTGCCAGCGAGGGGGTTGCAGGGAAATCCTACGAGCAGTACTTC.